This TCR beta chain was captured by sequencing in a study of T cells in tuberculosis. The repertoire was sequenced with immunoSEQ multiplex PCR; TCRdb's copy has only in-frame clones and lacks some. In the table there are about 59,000 clones, 81% of which are singletons. Cells were sorted from thawed PBMC rested overnight and stained with GMM-loaded CD1B tetramer, viability dye and anti-CD3. CD1B tetramers were loaded with Rhodococcus equi-derived C32 glucose monomycolate. Germline V gene data show CDR1 as KGHSH and CDR2 as LQKENI. Trimming removed 6 bases from V and 5 bases from J, with 14 bases in between. The CDR3 loop spans 13 amino acids.

Input material: CD1b-GMM tetramer-negative cells sorted from PBMCs. The chain has TRBV18 and TRBJ2-7, with a weak D call TRBD1 (6 bases). The source of this sequence is an adult woman with latent tuberculosis. This CDR3 is CASSKIQGDEQYF. CDR3 bases: TGTGCCAGCTCCAAAATACAGGGAGACGAGCAGTACTTC.